This T cell receptor beta chain originates from a study of response to subunit inactivated influenza vaccine. As to this clonotype: As yet, its antigen is unknown.

Germline loops: CDR1 SGHTA, CDR2 FQGNSA. V was pared by 2 bases and J by 5 bases, with 5 bases of the junction left unmatched. The CDR3 has 15 residues. MiXCR was run by TCRdb on the RT-PCR reads, yielding one entry per CDR3 protein. The table has about 830,000 distinct CDR3 sequences, roughly 20% seen once; the top ten hold roughly a tenth. General study points: Authors suggested each seasonal flu vaccination may recruit only limited numbers of new T cells.

The source material was PBMCs from blood, sampled roughly 5 days after vaccination. This sequence joins TRBV7-2 and TRBJ2-7; 11 bases are a match to TRBD2. The receptor was derived from a man aged 45-60 years who received an inactivated influenza vaccine. CDR3 DNA: TGTGCCAGCAGCTTAAGCGCTAGCGGGAGGCACGAGCAGTACTTC. This codes for CASSLSASGRHEQYF.